The 32 T cell receptor beta chains reported below all come from one sample, sequenced in a study of lymphopenia after photon versus proton radiotherapy. The assay was immunoSEQ multiplex PCR, and TCRdb's table has in-frame clones only and misses some. The sample yields some 76,000 clones, under 95% seen once. The sample was peripheral blood, taken from a patient treated with photon-based radiotherapy. The receptors derive from a woman aged 40-49 years with cholangiocarcinoma.

This chain joins TRBV6-1 and TRBJ2-5; 10 bases are shared with TRBD1. This CDR3 region has 15 residues. The trim removed 6 bases at V and 5 bases at J, leaving 9 bases unmatched. In germline, CDR1 is MNHNS, CDR2 SASEGT. The CDR3 protein is CASRFRDRGWETQYF. The CDR3 nucleotides are TGTGCCAGCAGGTTCCGGGACAGGGGTTGGGAGACCCAGTACTTC.

This chain joins TRBV27 and TRBJ1-1; no definite D call. CDR3 length equals 13 residues. The V end lost 10 bases, the J end lost 2 bases, and 14 bases lay between the germline ends. Germline lookup yields CDR1 MNHEY and CDR2 SMNVEV (reference sequence). CDR3: CATALARNTEAFF. The CDR3 bases are TGTGCCACCGCCTTGGCGAGAAACACTGAAGCTTTCTTT.

The chain uses TRBV29-1 and TRBJ1-1; D is possibly TRBD1 (5 bases). The CDR3 totals 13 residues. V lost 6 bases and J 0 bases, leaving 11 bases between the germline ends. The germline CDR1 and CDR2 sequences are SQVTM and ANQGSEA. The CDR3 nucleotides are TGCAGCGTAAAGGGACGTATGAACACTGAAGCTTTCTTT. The encoded protein is CSVKGRMNTEAFF.

The rearrangement joins TRBV15 to TRBJ2-3, with a tentative D call TRBD1 (5 bases). The germline V and J ends were trimmed by 0 bases and 4 bases, with 11 bases remaining between them. Germline CDR1 LNHNV, CDR2 YYDKDF (reference sequence). The CDR3 covers 15 residues. CDR3 loop: CATSREQATADTQYF. CDR3 DNA sequence: TGTGCCACCAGCAGAGAACAGGCCACGGCAGATACGCAGTATTTT. Combining the CDR3 with reference TRBV15 and TRBJ2-3 gives the whole variable domain DAMVIQNPRYQVTQFGKPVTLSCSQTLNHNVMYWYQQKSSQAPKLLFHYYDKDFNNEADTPDNFQSRRPNTSFCFLDIRSPGLGDTAMYLCATSREQATADTQYFGPGTRLTVL.

The chain carries TRBV28 and TRBJ1-1; possible D gene TRBD1, 5 bases. The V gene's germline CDR1 is MDHEN and CDR2 SYDVKM. The V end lost 4 bases, the J end lost 7 bases, and 10 bases lay between the germline ends. This CDR3 spans 12 amino acids. The CDR3 protein is CASSSGTSEAFF. The CDR3 DNA is TGTGCCAGCAGTTCCGGGACCAGTGAAGCTTTCTTT.

This chain connects TRBV13 to TRBJ2-7; 7 positions agree with TRBD1. The CDR3 extends over 14 amino acids. Germline-derived CDR1 and CDR2 are PRHDT and FYEKMQ (reference sequence). Trimming removed 3 bases from V and 3 bases from J; junction bases left unmatched: 5. The chain's CDR3 is CASSFGQAFYEQYF. The CDR3 bases are TGTGCCAGCAGCTTTGGACAGGCTTTCTACGAGCAGTACTTC.

The rearrangement joins TRBV9 to TRBJ2-5, with 7 bases aligning to TRBD2. Looked up from germline, CDR1 is SGDLS and CDR2 is YYNGEE. Trimming cost V 1 base and J 5 bases; bases outside gene matches: 11. The CDR3 spans 16 residues. The CDR3 spells CASSVFGGGPLETQYF. The CDR3, as DNA: TGTGCCAGCAGCGTATTTGGGGGAGGGCCCTTGGAGACCCAGTACTTC. The full variable domain, with the rest looked up from reference TRBV9 and TRBJ2-5, is DSGVTQTPKHLITATGQRVTLRCSPRSGDLSVYWYQQSLDQGLQFLIQYYNGEERAKGNILERFSAQQFPDLHSELNLSSLELGDSALYFCASSVFGGGPLETQYFGPGTRLLVL.

J is TRBJ1-2 and V is TRBV7-2; D ambiguous. Per germline, CDR1 SGHTA and CDR2 FQGNSA. The CDR3 has 13 residues. V lost 1 base and J lost 6, with 9 bases in between. CDR3 coding DNA: TGTGCCAGCAGCTTAGAGGCTGGGAATGGCTACACCTTC. It codes for CASSLEAGNGYTF.

V and J are TRBV10-1 and TRBJ2-3; no clear D. The V end was cut by 3 bases, the J end by 1 base, with 11 bases between. This CDR3 has 15 residues. Germline lookup yields CDR1 WNHNN and CDR2 SYGVQD (reference sequence). CDR3 in DNA: TGCGCCAGCAGTGATTCCCAGCGACGCACAGATACGCAGTATTTT. This gives the protein CASSDSQRRTDTQYF.

V is TRBV12-5 and J is TRBJ1-1, with 10 bases aligning to TRBD1. The trim removed 1 base at V and 3 bases at J, leaving 5 bases unmatched. This CDR3 region has 16 residues. CDR1 LGHNT and CDR2 FRNRAP come from the germline V gene. CDR3 bases: TGTGCTAGTGGTTTGGAAAGGACAGGGGGAGACACTGAAGCTTTCTTT. This codes for CASGLERTGGDTEAFF.

The genes are TRBV5-4 and TRBJ1-2; D remains ambiguous. Between the trimmed V and J ends, which lost 3 bases and 1 base, there was a span of 7 bases. The germline gives CDR1 SGHNT, CDR2 YYREEE (reference sequence). This CDR3 has 13 amino acids. CDR3 coding DNA: TGTGCCAGCAGCTCGGGCGGTAACTATGGCTACACCTTC. Translation: CASSSGGNYGYTF.

This chain connects TRBV30 to TRBJ2-7; D gene ambiguous. Germline V gene sequence: CDR1 GTSNPN, CDR2 SVGIG (reference sequence). The CDR3 is 13 residues long. Trimming cost V 3 bases and J 3 bases, with 12 bases left between them. CDR3 coding DNA: TGTGCCTGGAGGGATTCAACCCGCTACGAGCAGTACTTC. Translated: CAWRDSTRYEQYF. Full variable domain (rest looked up from reference TRBV30 and TRBJ2-7): SQTIHQWPATLVQPVGSPLSLECTVEGTSNPNLYWYRQAAGRGLQLLFYSVGIGQISSEVPQNLSASRPQDRQFILSSKKLLLSDSGFYLCAWRDSTRYEQYFGPGTRLTVT.

The V gene is TRBV4-1, the J gene TRBJ1-1, with no clear D. Germline assignment: CDR1 MGHRA and CDR2 YSYEKL. V lost 3 bases to trimming and J lost 4 bases, with 9 bases between them. The CDR3 sequence is 13 residues long. CDR3 amino acids: CASSQEWGTEAFF. CDR3 sequence (DNA): TGCGCCAGCAGCCAGGAGTGGGGCACTGAAGCTTTCTTT.

The chain has TRBV12-5 and TRBJ2-3; TRBD2 matches 8 bases. This CDR3 region has 15 residues. Germline CDR1 and CDR2: LGHNT and FRNRAP. Trimming removed 9 bases from V and 6 bases from J; junction bases left unmatched: 14. CDR3 nucleotide sequence: TGTGCTAGCTCCCCCGGGGGGGCCATAGCGGATACGCAGTATTTT. Its translation is CASSPGGAIADTQYF.

The chain recombines TRBV20-1 with TRBJ1-1; unclear D gene. The CDR3 is 11 residues long. Trimming removed 1 base at V and 7 bases at J, with 7 bases between. Per the germline V gene, CDR1 is DFQATT and CDR2 is SNEGSKA (reference sequence). The DNA of the CDR3 is TGCAGTGCTAGAGCCGGGAATGAAGCTTTCTTT. It encodes CSARAGNEAFF.

The genes are TRBV7-9 and TRBJ1-2, with 11 bases identical to TRBD1. This CDR3 comprises 15 residues. In germline, CDR1 is SEHNR, CDR2 FQNEAQ (reference sequence). Trimming cost V 5 bases and J 6 bases; bases outside gene matches: 8. CDR3 region: CASSETDRGQDGYTF. CDR3 in DNA: TGTGCCAGCAGCGAAACGGACAGGGGGCAAGATGGCTACACCTTC.

This chain joins TRBV7-9 and TRBJ1-2; 8 nucleotides agree with TRBD1. V shed 4 bases and J 8 bases; nucleotides not matched to a gene: 12. This CDR3 is built from 15 residues. Germline V gene data show CDR1 as SEHNR and CDR2 as FQNEAQ (reference sequence). The DNA of the CDR3 is TGTGCCAGCAGCTCCCCGGGACAGGCATTGGAGGGCTACACCTTC. Amino acid sequence: CASSSPGQALEGYTF.

The V gene is TRBV6-5, the J gene TRBJ2-1; D possibly matches TRBD1 or TRBD2 (5 bases each). V lost 0 bases and J lost 9, with 18 bases in between. This CDR3 has 16 amino acids. Germline lookup yields CDR1 MNHEY and CDR2 SVGAGI. The CDR3: CASSYSQTGTTGEQFF. The CDR3 bases are TGTGCCAGCAGTTACTCGCAAACCGGGACCACGGGTGAGCAGTTCTTC.

This chain uses TRBV19 with TRBJ1-2, with D uncertain. This CDR3 comprises 15 residues. Looked up from germline, CDR1 is LNHDA and CDR2 is SQIVND (reference sequence). The V end lost 4 bases, the J end lost 7 bases, and 19 bases lay between the germline ends. CDR3 residues: CASSNQEPRRSGYTF. As DNA, the CDR3 is TGTGCCAGTAGTAACCAGGAGCCTCGGCGATCTGGCTACACCTTC. Looking up the rest from reference TRBV19 and TRBJ1-2 gives the full variable domain: DGGITQSPKYLFRKEGQNVTLSCEQNLNHDAMYWYRQDPGQGLRLIYYSQIVNDFQKGDIAEGYSVSREKKESFPLTVTSAQKNPTAFYLCASSNQEPRRSGYTFGSGTRLTVV.

The CDR3 bases are TGTGCCAGTAGTATTCGGGGGCCTTCTAGTGAGCAGTTCTTC. Translating gives CASSIRGPSSEQFF. The chain carries TRBV19 and TRBJ2-1, with D possibly called TRBD1 or TRBD2 (6 bases each). V shed 3 bases and J shed 9 bases, with 15 bases lying between them. The CDR3 is made up of 14 amino acids. CDR1 and CDR2 (germline): LNHDA, SQIVND (reference sequence).

The chain has TRBV5-1 and TRBJ2-5; maybe TRBD2 (7 bases). The CDR3 sequence is 15 residues long. From germline, CDR1 is SGHRS and CDR2 YFSETQ. Deletions cut 4 bases from V and 2 bases from J, with 15 bases between. As DNA, the CDR3 is TGCGCCAGCAGCCCCGGGCGGGGGCGGCAAGAGACCCAGTACTTC. Its protein product is CASSPGRGRQETQYF.

This clone was detected once. The genes are TRBV4-1 and TRBJ1-2; D remains unclear. Between the trimmed V and J ends, which lost 1 base and 1 base, there was a span of 13 bases. CDR3 size: 16 residues. Germline CDR1 is MGHRA and CDR2 is YSYEKL. CDR3 loop: CASSQGKGDFNYGYTF. In nucleotides, the CDR3 is TGCGCCAGCAGCCAAGGGAAGGGAGACTTTAACTATGGCTACACCTTC.

V gene TRBV7-2 combines with J gene TRBJ1-1; 7 bases are shared with TRBD1. Per the germline V gene, CDR1 is SGHTA and CDR2 is FQGNSA. The junction had 10 bases not matched to a gene; V was cut back by 2 bases and J by 4 bases. The CDR3 runs to 16 residues. The chain's CDR3 is CASSLSPNRGGTEAFF. CDR3 nucleotide sequence: TGTGCCAGCAGCTTATCCCCTAACAGGGGAGGCACTGAAGCTTTCTTT.

The count of this clone is one. The chain employs TRBV5-8 and TRBJ1-1; maybe TRBD1 (5 bases). The CDR3 totals 13 residues. Germline assignment: CDR1 SGHTS and CDR2 YDEGEE. The V gene lost 2 bases and the J gene lost 4 bases, with 9 bases spanning the gap. The CDR3, as DNA: TGTGCCAGCAGCTTCAGAGGGGCCACTGAAGCTTTCTTT. Its protein product is CASSFRGATEAFF.

This chain links TRBV30 with TRBJ2-3; 9 bases are a match to TRBD2. V shed 8 bases and J 5 bases; nucleotides not matched to a gene: 11. Germline V lookup: CDR1 GTSNPN, CDR2 SVGIG (reference sequence). The CDR3 is 14 amino acids. DNA for the CDR3: TGTGCCACGACGGGGCTAGCGGGGAAAGATACGCAGTATTTT. This translates into CATTGLAGKDTQYF.

CDR3 in DNA: TGCGCCAGCCTCGAGGTCGGGGAGCTGTTTTTT. This encodes CASLEVGELFF. This chain connects TRBV10-2 to TRBJ2-2; D is unresolved. Germline V lookup: CDR1 WSHSY, CDR2 SAAADI. This CDR3 has 11 amino acids. With 8 bases removed from V and 7 bases from J, the gap between germline ends came to 8 bases.

This chain uses TRBV2 with TRBJ1-5; D gene ambiguous. The CDR3 has 15 amino acids. Germline loops: CDR1 SNHLY, CDR2 FYNNEI. Trimming removed 0 bases at V and 5 bases at J, with 11 bases between. DNA of the CDR3: TGTGCCAGCAGTGAAGCCCCAGGTCAAGATCAGCCCCAGCATTTT. It translates to CASSEAPGQDQPQHF. The complete variable domain, with remaining parts taken from reference TRBV2 and TRBJ1-5, reads EPEVTQTPSHQVTQMGQEVILRCVPISNHLYFYWYRQILGQKVEFLVSFYNNEISEKSEIFDDQFSVERPDGSNFTLKIRSTKLEDSAMYFCASSEAPGQDQPQHFGDGTRLSIL.

This rearrangement joins TRBV5-6 to TRBJ1-3, with 9 nucleotides matching TRBD1. CDR3 length: 14 residues. The J segment lost 7 bases and the V segment lost 0 bases, leaving 2 bases of the junction unmatched. Germline CDR1 and CDR2: SGHDT and YYEEEE. This CDR3 reads CASSLVTGGNTIYF. CDR3 nucleotide sequence: TGTGCCAGCAGCTTGGTAACAGGGGGCAACACCATATATTTT.

This chain connects TRBV30 to TRBJ1-1, with TRBD1 matching 7 bases. The CDR3 spans 12 residues. Germline CDR1 GTSNPN, CDR2 SVGIG (reference sequence). The V and J ends lost 2 bases and 12 bases, in that order; junction bases with no gene match: 9. CDR3 DNA sequence: TGTGCCTGGAGTATACAGGGGTATCGGACTTTCTTT. It codes for CAWSIQGYRTFF.

This chain connects TRBV7-9 to TRBJ1-1; D possibly corresponds to TRBD1 (5 bases). V shed 5 bases and J shed 3 bases, with 16 bases lying between them. The germline V gene has CDR1 SEHNR and CDR2 FQNEAQ (reference sequence). The CDR3 length is 15 residues. The CDR3 here is CASSRTGGRDTEAFF. The CDR3 bases are TGTGCCAGCAGCCGAACGGGGGGGAGAGACACTGAAGCTTTCTTT. The variable domain in full, completed from reference TRBV7-9 and TRBJ1-1, reads DTGVSQNPRHKITKRGQNVTFRCDPISEHNRLYWYRQTLGQGPEFLTYFQNEAQLEKSRLLSDRFSAERPKGSFSTLEIQRTEQGDSAMYLCASSRTGGRDTEAFFGQGTRLTVV.

The chain is built from TRBV7-3 and TRBJ2-2; a possible D gene is TRBD1 (6 bases). Germline V gives CDR1 SGHTA, CDR2 FQGTGA. Deletions cut 1 base from V and 5 bases from J, with 17 bases between. There are 17 residues in the CDR3. The CDR3 region is CASSLRVAGVGTGELFF. The CDR3 DNA follows: TGTGCCAGCAGCTTAAGAGTTGCAGGGGTAGGGACCGGGGAGCTGTTTTTT.

The V call is TRBV25-1, the J call TRBJ2-5, with 9 bases aligning to TRBD2. The CDR3 has 17 amino acids. V lost 6 bases to trimming and J lost 5 bases; unmatched junction nucleotides: 16. Germline V lookup: CDR1 MGHDK, CDR2 SYGVNS. CDR3: CASRSPASGTLRETQYF. In nucleotides, the CDR3 is TGTGCCAGCAGAAGTCCGGCTAGCGGGACTCTTCGGGAGACCCAGTACTTC.